This T cell receptor (beta chain) was identified during a study of graft-versus-host responses after intestinal transplantation. Study-wide background: Multivisceral, liver-intestinal, or isolated intestinal grafts went to recipients. After anti-thymocyte globulin induction, recipients took tacrolimus and steroids for around three years.

Regarding the study as a whole: Allografts of patients with graft-donor T cell macrochimerism showed high graft-versus-host to host-versus-graft clone ratios. Among recipient marrow samples, GvH clones were found; some appeared first in ileum or blood.

A remark on this clone: As yet, its antigen is unknown.

Germline CDR1 and CDR2: SGHVS and FQNEAQ. With 1 base removed from V and 1 base from J, the gap between germline ends came to 7 bases. CDR3 length equals 14 residues. Sequencing used immunoSEQ multiplex PCR; TCRdb keeps in-frame clones, though not all of them. The sample yields 100,000 to 110,000 clones, approximately 84% seen once. The starting material was unstimulated CD4+ T cells sorted from spleen or lymph node cells, obtained before transplant. V gene TRBV7-8 combines with J gene TRBJ1-1; D is unresolved. This clonotype was obtained from a human donor who was the organ donor for an intestinal transplant. Written as DNA, the CDR3 is TGTGCCAGCAGCTTAGGGTGGGGGAACACTGAAGCTTTCTTT. As protein: CASSLGWGNTEAFF.